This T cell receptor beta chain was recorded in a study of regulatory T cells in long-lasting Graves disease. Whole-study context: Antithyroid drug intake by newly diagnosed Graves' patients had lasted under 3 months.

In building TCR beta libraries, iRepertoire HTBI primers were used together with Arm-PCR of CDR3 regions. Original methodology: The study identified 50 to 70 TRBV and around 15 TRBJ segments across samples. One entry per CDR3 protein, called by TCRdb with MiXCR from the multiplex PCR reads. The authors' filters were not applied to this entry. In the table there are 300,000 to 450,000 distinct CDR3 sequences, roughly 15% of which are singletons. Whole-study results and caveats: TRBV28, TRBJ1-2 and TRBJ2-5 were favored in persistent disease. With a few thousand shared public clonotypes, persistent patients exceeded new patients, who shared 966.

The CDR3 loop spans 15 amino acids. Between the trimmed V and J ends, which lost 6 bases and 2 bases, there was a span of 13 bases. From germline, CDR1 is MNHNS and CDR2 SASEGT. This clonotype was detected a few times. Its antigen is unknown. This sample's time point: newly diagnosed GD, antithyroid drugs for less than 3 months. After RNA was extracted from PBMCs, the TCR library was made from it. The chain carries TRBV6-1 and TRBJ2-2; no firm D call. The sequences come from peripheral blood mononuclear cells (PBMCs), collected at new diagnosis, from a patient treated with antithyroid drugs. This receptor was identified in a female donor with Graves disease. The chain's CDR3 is CASREILSNTGELFF. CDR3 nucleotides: TGTGCCAGCAGAGAAATACTATCTAACACCGGGGAGCTGTTTTTT.